The rows below give T cell receptor beta chains drawn from one sample of a study of memory CD4+ T cells and cytomegalovirus serostatus. Profiled with immunoSEQ multiplex PCR; TCRdb holds only in-frame clones, not every one. The sample records about 92,000 clones, about 80% being singletons. Material: memory CD4+ T cells from blood. These receptor sequences come from an adult in good health and CMV-seropositive. Each CDR3 is given with its conserved first and last residue. D genes are given only for firm matches.

cdr3_aa j_call d_call v_call
CASTRGLRGLGMNTGELFF TRBJ2-2 NA TRBV19
CAIRPTSSDINEQFF TRBJ2-1 TRBD2 TRBV10-3
CASSEDGGVRNQPQHF TRBJ1-5 NA TRBV6-1
CASRGGGFSHGYTF TRBJ1-2 NA TRBV28
CASSSPGQLNTGELFF TRBJ2-2 TRBD1 TRBV19
CASSLALPSYEQYF NA NA TRBV5-1
CAWSVLAGVGSYF TRBJ2-7 TRBD2 TRBV30
CASSVGQGYETQYF TRBJ2-5 TRBD1 TRBV7-7
CASSPVAGESDTQYF TRBJ2-3 TRBD2 TRBV5-4
CASSVEAFAYEQYF TRBJ2-7 NA TRBV9
CASSQRGSGRPF TRBJ1-2 NA TRBV28
CSVEDPWRGTEAFF TRBJ1-1 NA TRBV29-1
CASSSDRASYEQYF TRBJ2-7 TRBD1 TRBV7-9
CASSADRNEQYF TRBJ2-7 TRBD1 TRBV2
CASRGEDEKLFF TRBJ1-4 NA TRBV2
CSVGRDGSNQPQHF TRBJ1-5 NA TRBV29-1
CASSEGGLGYTF TRBJ1-2 NA TRBV2
CASSPPRGGPGDEQFF TRBJ2-1 NA TRBV28
CASMGVGSNQPQHF TRBJ1-5 NA TRBV2
CASSFRGEQFF TRBJ2-1 NA TRBV11-1
CASSNLPLGGGETQYF TRBJ2-5 TRBD2 TRBV5-1
CASSRTGGTDTQYF TRBJ2-3 TRBD1 TRBV6-1
CASRQSGSGKNIQYF TRBJ2-4 TRBD2 TRBV5-1
CASSPGQEEKLFF TRBJ1-4 TRBD1 TRBV18
CASSYGWASEKLFF TRBJ1-4 NA TRBV6-5
CASSLAREYEQYF TRBJ2-7 NA TRBV7-8
CASSLGGTVNNEQFF TRBJ2-1 TRBD1 TRBV5-4
CASSVGKGNTEAFF TRBJ1-1 NA TRBV9
CASSPTGTREKLFF TRBJ1-4 TRBD1 TRBV5-4
CASSLTRDTNPSEQFF TRBJ2-1 NA TRBV7-3
CASSEGEAGPYNEQFF TRBJ2-1 TRBD2 TRBV25-1
CASTARDASYEQYF TRBJ2-7 NA TRBV19
CASSGLPQQETQYF TRBJ2-5 NA TRBV18
CASSPRDYSGEQYF TRBJ2-7 TRBD2 TRBV9
CAISLDSSEQFF TRBJ2-1 NA TRBV10-3
CASTLSQGALREQYF TRBJ2-7 TRBD1 TRBV6-1
CASSFRANNEQFF TRBJ2-1 NA TRBV7-3
CASSFGAGGPGGELFF TRBJ2-2 TRBD2 TRBV7-9
CASSGSPTRSYNEQFF TRBJ2-1 NA TRBV2
CASSPTVLGTDTQYF TRBJ2-3 NA TRBV18
CASSSPGTPAFF TRBJ1-1 NA TRBV7-3
CAISDTRGTNTEAFF TRBJ1-1 NA TRBV10-3
CASSLRRPDLRAFF TRBJ1-1 NA TRBV28
CASSEIGGPGNTIYF TRBJ1-3 NA TRBV6-1
CATVSGAGANVLTF TRBJ2-6 NA TRBV2
CATARASLDYGYTF TRBJ1-2 NA TRBV19
CASSTGQGAGYTF TRBJ1-2 TRBD1 TRBV28
CASSLRAGGRNTEAFF TRBJ1-1 TRBD1 TRBV7-8
CASRSQGESYGYTF TRBJ1-2 TRBD1 TRBV19
CASSREGEKLFF TRBJ1-4 NA TRBV9
CASSLRPPLGNTGELFF TRBJ2-2 NA TRBV5-1
CASSRTSGRRRANEQFF TRBJ2-1 TRBD2 TRBV7-3
CASSWTTGGSQPQHF TRBJ1-5 TRBD1 TRBV28
CASSPSGRVGGTEAFF TRBJ1-1 NA TRBV9